The clone carrying this T cell receptor beta chain was counted between two and nine times. Its specificity is not known. The record originates from a study of response to subunit inactivated influenza vaccine. The study, taken as a whole, reports: A suggestion made by the authors is that each seasonal influenza vaccination recruits few new T cells.

Trimming removed 1 base at V and 4 bases at J, with 8 bases between. The CDR3 has 13 residues. Germline V gene sequence: CDR1 SGHDT, CDR2 YYEEEE. TCRdb re-analysed the RT-PCR reads in MiXCR, keeping a single row per CDR3 protein. The repertoire includes under 950,000 distinct CDR3 sequences, approximately 21% of them detected once, and more than 8.5% sits in the top ten. This chain links TRBV5-6 with TRBJ2-5, with D maybe TRBD2 (6 bases). The TCR sequence derives from a man aged 50 or older who received an inactivated influenza vaccine. The starting material was PBMCs from blood, obtained 5 days after vaccination. CDR3 residues: CASSLTSRETQYF. The CDR3 DNA follows: TGTGCCAGCAGCTTGACTAGCCGAGAGACCCAGTACTTC.